The 30 T cell receptor beta chains presented below share a single source sample, sequenced in a study of technical replicates of blood from a few donors. The data were produced by immunoSEQ multiplex PCR, yet TCRdb's version contains in-frame clones alone and is incomplete. The profile covers about 88,000 clones, with more than 85% appearing a single time and 0.3% to 0.35% taken by the ten largest. Sequencing used T cells isolated from PBMCs. The origin of the receptors is a human donor in good health.

The chain links TRBV5-6 to TRBJ1-2; D ambiguous. This CDR3 is 13 amino acids long. CDR1 SGHDT and CDR2 YYEEEE come from the germline V gene. The V end was cut by 4 bases, the J end by 8 bases, with 15 bases between. In DNA, the CDR3 is TGTGCCAGCAGCCACGTCTCGGGTGGAGGCTACACCTTC. This translates into CASSHVSGGGYTF.

The chain combines TRBV19 with TRBJ1-2; D not certain. The germline V gene encodes CDR1 LNHDA and CDR2 SQIVND (reference sequence). The CDR3 consists of 15 residues. Trimming pared 5 bases from V and 6 bases from J, leaving 19 bases between. The CDR3 DNA sequence: TGTGCCAGTAGTTTCCCCCTCGGGGAGACGGATGGCTACACCTTC. It encodes CASSFPLGETDGYTF.

The chain uses TRBV27 and TRBJ2-3; 8 nucleotides align to TRBD2. The germline CDR1 and CDR2 sequences are MNHEY and SMNVEV (reference sequence). CDR3 size: 17 residues. Trimming cost V 4 bases and J 0 bases; bases outside gene matches: 9. CDR3 nucleotides: TGTGCCAGCAGTTCTCCGGGAGGGCCAGTTAGCACAGATACGCAGTATTTT. It encodes CASSSPGGPVSTDTQYF.

This clone was found once. The chain joins TRBV2 to TRBJ1-5, with D possibly TRBD1 on 6 matching bases. The CDR3 totals 14 residues. V shed 4 bases and J shed 6 bases, with 13 bases lying between them. Germline V gene lookup returns CDR1 SNHLY and CDR2 FYNNEI. The CDR3 coding sequence is TGTGCCAGCAGTGGCGGGGGGCGGATTCAGCCCCAGCATTTT. Protein sequence: CASSGGGRIQPQHF.

The chain's CDR3 is CASSRGRDTQYF. DNA of the CDR3: TGCGCCAGCAGCAGGGGGCGAGATACGCAGTATTTT. The chain uses TRBV4-1 and TRBJ2-3; TRBD1 agrees at 7 bases. Trimming at V came to 5 bases and at J to 5 bases, leaving 1 base not matched to a gene. The CDR3 consists of 12 residues. Germline CDR1 MGHRA, CDR2 YSYEKL.

The chain joins TRBV27 to TRBJ2-7; 9 bases fit TRBD1. Germline V gene lookup returns CDR1 MNHEY and CDR2 SMNVEV (reference sequence). This CDR3 region has 16 residues. Trimming removed 3 bases from V and 2 bases from J; junction bases left unmatched: 8. The CDR3 sequence is CASSFGTGKGPYEQYF. DNA of the CDR3: TGTGCCAGCAGTTTCGGGACAGGGAAAGGGCCCTACGAGCAGTACTTC.

CDR3 residues: CATSRDPGARIHGYTF. In nucleotides, the CDR3 is TGTGCCACCAGCAGAGATCCGGGAGCTCGTATTCATGGCTACACCTTC. The V gene is TRBV15, the J gene TRBJ1-2, with D hard to call. Germline CDR1 reads LNHNV; CDR2 reads YYDKDF (reference sequence). Trimming took 0 bases from V and 6 from J, leaving 17 bases between them. The CDR3 has 16 amino acids.

J is TRBJ1-4 and V is TRBV18; the D is unclear. The V gene lost 0 bases and the J gene lost 8 bases, with 10 bases spanning the gap. Germline assignment: CDR1 KGHSH and CDR2 LQKENI. The CDR3 covers 14 residues. The CDR3 loop reads CASSPPQAQEKLFF. CDR3 nucleotides: TGTGCCAGCTCACCACCGCAGGCCCAAGAAAAACTGTTTTTT. Full variable domain (missing parts from reference TRBV18 and TRBJ1-4): NAGVMQNPRHLVRRRGQEARLRCSPMKGHSHVYWYRQLPEEGLKFMVYLQKENIIDESGMPKERFSAEFPKEGPSILRIQQVVRGDSAAYFCASSPPQAQEKLFFGSGTQLSVL.

The CDR3 DNA follows: TGCAGCGTTTTCGGGGGGCTTGACTACGAGCAGTACTTC. Encoded protein: CSVFGGLDYEQYF. V and J are TRBV29-1 and TRBJ2-7; tentative D call: TRBD2 (7 bases). The V end lost 5 bases, the J end lost 3 bases, and 14 bases lay between the germline ends. The CDR3 loop spans 13 amino acids. From germline, CDR1 is SQVTM and CDR2 ANQGSEA.

V gene TRBV30 combines with J gene TRBJ2-7, with D maybe TRBD1 (6 bases). The length of the CDR3 is 14 residues. Trimming stripped 8 bases from V and 3 bases from J, with 20 bases between. Germline CDR1 and CDR2: GTSNPN and SVGIG (reference sequence). Written as DNA, the CDR3 is TGTGCCGCCTCTGGTTGGACAGTAATCTACGAGCAGTACTTC. Its protein is CAASGWTVIYEQYF.

This chain uses TRBV9 with TRBJ2-7; a weak D match, TRBD2 (6 bases). Germline V gene lookup returns CDR1 SGDLS and CDR2 YYNGEE. This CDR3 comprises 15 residues. V lost 0 bases and J 4 bases, leaving 14 bases between the germline ends. The CDR3 loop reads CASSVGSSGYYEQYF. The CDR3 coding sequence is TGTGCCAGCAGCGTAGGTAGTAGCGGTTATTACGAGCAGTACTTC.

The count of this clone is one. The chain recombines TRBV6-1 with TRBJ1-2, with 7 positions matching TRBD1. The length of the CDR3 is 14 residues. Germline loops: CDR1 MNHNS, CDR2 SASEGT. The V segment lost 3 bases and the J segment 4 bases; nucleotides outside the gene matches: 5. CDR3 region: CASSELGQLYGYTF. CDR3 DNA sequence: TGTGCCAGCAGTGAGTTGGGACAGCTCTATGGCTACACCTTC.

J is TRBJ2-7 and V is TRBV9; TRBD1 matches 8 bases. The CDR3 covers 14 residues. V was pared by 1 base and J by 4 bases, with 4 bases of the junction left unmatched. Germline CDR1 is SGDLS and CDR2 is YYNGEE. CDR3 bases: TGTGCCAGCAGCGTAAGAGACAGGGGATACGAGCAGTACTTC. It yields the protein CASSVRDRGYEQYF.

The V call is TRBV29-1, the J call TRBJ2-7; unclear D gene. The germline CDR1 and CDR2 sequences are SQVTM and ANQGSEA. This CDR3 spans 11 amino acids. Between the trimmed V and J ends, which lost 4 bases and 5 bases, there was a span of 9 bases. CDR3 region: CSVVSPDEQYF. For the CDR3, the DNA is TGCAGCGTTGTTTCTCCCGACGAGCAGTACTTC.

V is TRBV5-1 and J is TRBJ2-7; D is unresolved. The CDR3 loop spans 16 amino acids. V gave up 0 bases and J gave up 3 bases, with 16 bases separating them. Germline-derived CDR1 and CDR2 are SGHRS and YFSETQ. The CDR3 bases are TGCGCCAGCAGCTTGGCTTCCAGACCGACTGTCTACGAGCAGTACTTC. Translation gives CASSLASRPTVYEQYF.

The V and J genes are TRBV15 and TRBJ1-2; 11 nucleotides agree with TRBD1. Germline CDR1 reads LNHNV; CDR2 reads YYDKDF (reference sequence). The CDR3 is 15 residues long. The trim removed 0 bases at V and 8 bases at J, leaving 5 bases unmatched. CDR3 amino acids: CATSRDGTGGSGYTF. The DNA for the CDR3 is TGTGCCACCAGCAGAGATGGGACAGGGGGTAGCGGCTACACCTTC.

The rearrangement uses TRBV4-1 and TRBJ2-1; 9 nucleotides match TRBD1. V trimming: 4 bases; J trimming: 6 bases; junction bases outside the gene matches: 13. Germline CDR1 is MGHRA and CDR2 is YSYEKL. This CDR3 region has 17 residues. The CDR3: CASSPLAGTGFSNEQFF. The CDR3 region has the DNA TGCGCCAGCAGCCCTCTAGCAGGGACAGGGTTCAGCAATGAGCAGTTCTTC.

This clone was recorded only once. The chain carries TRBV19 and TRBJ2-2; tentative D call: TRBD2 (5 bases). The CDR3 length is 13 residues. Trimming shortened V by 3 bases and J by 7 bases, and 9 bases separated the two germline ends. Per germline, CDR1 LNHDA and CDR2 SQIVND (reference sequence). The CDR3 is CASSIRGVGELFF. DNA of the CDR3: TGTGCCAGTAGTATCCGGGGTGTCGGGGAGCTGTTTTTT. The full variable domain, in which reference TRBV19 and TRBJ2-2 provide the parts outside the CDR3, is DGGITQSPKYLFRKEGQNVTLSCEQNLNHDAMYWYRQDPGQGLRLIYYSQIVNDFQKGDIAEGYSVSREKKESFPLTVTSAQKNPTAFYLCASSIRGVGELFFGEGSRLTVL.

A word on this clone: This sample also contains other DNA sequences that code for the same CDR3. J is TRBJ1-1 and V is TRBV19; D is unclear. This CDR3 has 13 amino acids. The V end was cut by 3 bases, the J end by 1 base, with 6 bases between. The germline CDR1 and CDR2 sequences are LNHDA and SQIVND (reference sequence). The CDR3 region has the DNA TGTGCCAGTAGTATGGGAGGGAACACTGAAGCTTTCTTT. It encodes CASSMGGNTEAFF.

The chain has TRBV4-2 and TRBJ2-3, with D unresolved. From germline, CDR1 is LGHNA and CDR2 YNFKEQ. Trimming removed 4 bases at V and 4 bases at J, with 6 bases between. The length of the CDR3 is 12 residues. The CDR3 DNA sequence: TGTGCCAGCAGCCTGGCGGCAGATACGCAGTATTTT. This sequence encodes CASSLAADTQYF.

The J gene is TRBJ2-1, the V gene TRBV6-4; possible D gene TRBD2, 6 bases. The CDR3 loop spans 16 amino acids. V lost 4 bases, J lost 4 bases, and 17 bases lay in between. CDR1 and CDR2 (germline): MRHNA, SNTAGT. DNA of the CDR3: TGTGCCAGCAGTGCGATGGGCGGGGCCGGGTACAATGAGCAGTTCTTC. Translating gives CASSAMGGAGYNEQFF.

This chain links TRBV27 with TRBJ2-7; TRBD2 agrees at 7 bases. With 6 bases clipped from V and 1 base from J, the junction kept 3 bases outside the gene matches. The CDR3 contains 13 residues. Germline V gene sequence: CDR1 MNHEY, CDR2 SMNVEV (reference sequence). The CDR3 DNA reads as TGTGCCAGCAGCCACGGGGGGTCCTACGAGCAGTACTTC. Translated: CASSHGGSYEQYF.

This clone was counted a single time. This chain uses TRBV27 with TRBJ2-1; no firm D call. V shed 8 bases and J shed 0 bases, with 14 bases lying between them. The CDR3 consists of 15 residues. Germline CDR1 is MNHEY and CDR2 is SMNVEV (reference sequence). The chain's CDR3 is CASSGRLSSYNEQFF. CDR3 sequence (DNA): TGTGCCAGCTCAGGCCGGTTGAGCTCCTACAATGAGCAGTTCTTC.

This chain joins TRBV7-9 and TRBJ2-1; 9 bases are shared with TRBD2. The CDR3 contains 16 residues. J gave up 7 bases and V 1 base, and 8 bases lay outside the gene matches. CDR1 is SEHNR, CDR2 FQNEAQ, per germline (reference sequence). This CDR3 reads CASSLDLAGKGNEQFF. The CDR3, as DNA: TGTGCCAGCAGCTTAGATCTAGCGGGAAAAGGGAATGAGCAGTTCTTC.

The chain recombines TRBV14 with TRBJ2-1; 10 bases line up with TRBD2. CDR1 and CDR2 (germline): SGHDN, FVKESK. V trimming: 2 bases; J trimming: 4 bases; junction bases outside the gene matches: 5. This CDR3 spans 16 amino acids. Written as DNA, the CDR3 is TGTGCCAGCAGCCAATTTTGGACTAGCGGTTACAATGAGCAGTTCTTC. It is translated as CASSQFWTSGYNEQFF.

The genes are TRBV2 and TRBJ2-1, with D possibly TRBD2 on 6 matching bases. The CDR3 loop spans 16 amino acids. The germline V and J ends were trimmed by 6 bases and 4 bases, with 19 bases remaining between them. In germline, CDR1 is SNHLY, CDR2 FYNNEI. The CDR3, as DNA: TGTGCCAGCAGGGATATCCCCAGCGGGCAGTACAATGAGCAGTTCTTC. It codes for CASRDIPSGQYNEQFF.

This chain uses TRBV6-6 with TRBJ2-3, with TRBD2 as a possible D gene (6 bases). This CDR3 region has 13 residues. CDR1 and CDR2 (germline): MNHNY, SVGAGI (reference sequence). Trimming removed 7 bases at V and 6 bases at J, with 14 bases between. CDR3 DNA sequence: TGTGCCAGCACCCCTTGGAGCGGGGATACGCAGTATTTT. Its protein is CASTPWSGDTQYF.

This rearrangement joins TRBV15 to TRBJ2-5; 7 bases map to TRBD2. Losses at the gene ends were 5 bases for V and 2 bases for J; bases not matched to a gene: 5. Per germline, CDR1 LNHNV and CDR2 YYDKDF (reference sequence). This CDR3 has 14 amino acids. The CDR3 coding sequence is TGTGCCACCAGCTCCGGACTAGGGCAAGAGACCCAGTACTTC. Encoded protein: CATSSGLGQETQYF.

This CDR3 is CASSFSIAAGGYDEQYF. The CDR3 DNA sequence: TGTGCCAGCAGCTTCAGTATCGCGGCAGGGGGCTACGACGAGCAGTACTTC. The chain couples TRBV7-9 to TRBJ2-7; 8 bases line up with TRBD1. The CDR3 has 17 residues. V dropped 3 bases and J dropped 5; count of bases not matched to a gene: 15. Germline V CDR1 and CDR2: SEHNR, FQNEAQ (reference sequence).

The chain recombines TRBV5-4 with TRBJ2-5; 7 bases align to TRBD1. The CDR3 covers 14 residues. With 1 base clipped from V and 4 bases from J, the junction kept 4 bases outside the gene matches. Germline CDR1 SGHNT, CDR2 YYREEE (reference sequence). CDR3 protein: CASSLTGVRETQYF. CDR3 nucleotides: TGTGCCAGCAGCTTGACAGGGGTCCGAGAGACCCAGTACTTC.